These T cell receptor beta chains were read from a single sample in a study of cytotoxic CD8 clonotypes in ibrutinib-treated CLL. Sequencing was performed with immunoSEQ multiplex PCR; in TCRdb, only in-frame clones are kept and a portion is missing. Of approximately 150,000 clones in the sample, about 88% are singletons; the top ten hold around 3%. This sample comprised PBMCs, obtained at disease progression, from a patient treated with ibrutinib. These receptors came from a human donor with chronic lymphocytic leukemia. CDR3s include the opening cysteine and the closing phenylalanine or tryptophan. The order of the fields is V gene, D gene, J gene, clone size, CDR3 DNA, CDR3 protein. A D gene is named only where the DNA matches it firmly. Not every row has a clone size; where given, it reads once, few, many or a size class.

>TRBV19|.|TRBJ1-1|few
TGTGCCAGTGGGATGGCGGGAAAAGCTTTCTTT
CASGMAGKAFF
>TRBV4-1|TRBD2|TRBJ2-1|once
TGCGCCAGCAGCCAAGAATGGTCTAGCGGGATCTCCTACAATGAGCAGTTCTTC
CASSQEWSSGISYNEQFF
>TRBV5-1|TRBD1|TRBJ2-3|.
TGCGCCAGCAGCGGGGGACAGGTGAGCACAGATACGCAGTATTTT
CASSGGQVSTDTQYF
>TRBV27|.|TRBJ2-1|.
TGTGCCAGCAGCCCTAACATGGGGTTTCCATACAATGAGCAGTTCTTC
CASSPNMGFPYNEQFF
>TRBV9|.|TRBJ2-6|.
TGTGCCAGCAGCGCTGGGATCCTCTCTGGGGCCAACGTCCTGACTTTC
CASSAGILSGANVLTF
>TRBV7-2|TRBD1|TRBJ1-1|.
TGTGCCAGCAGCACACGACAGGGCCCGAACACTGAAGCTTTCTTT
CASSTRQGPNTEAFF
>TRBV2|TRBD1|TRBJ1-1|.
TGTGCCAGCAGTGAAGGGCCGACAGGGGGGATGAACACTGAAGCTTTCTTT
CASSEGPTGGMNTEAFF
>TRBV30|.|TRBJ1-3|.
TGTGCCGGGGGTAGAGGGTCCCCTGGAAACACCATATATTTT
CAGGRGSPGNTIYF
>TRBV7-2|.|TRBJ2-5|.
TGTGCCAGCAGCCTGGACGGAATCCAAGAGACCCAGTACTTC
CASSLDGIQETQYF
>TRBV10-1|.|TRBJ1-4|.
TGCGCCAGCAGTGAGACGGCCTCGGGAAATGAAAAACTGTTTTTT
CASSETASGNEKLFF
>TRBV6-5|.|TRBJ2-7|.
TGTGCCAGCAGGGGCGCCGGGAGCACGGGCTACGAGCAGTACTTC
CASRGAGSTGYEQYF
>TRBV5-1|TRBD1|TRBJ2-6|once
TGCGCCAGCAGCTTGGTCGGACAGGGGGCCGCGGGGGCCAACGTCCTGACTTTC
CASSLVGQGAAGANVLTF
>TRBV27|TRBD1|TRBJ2-2|.
TGTGCCAGCAGTCGAGGGGACGGGACAGCGAACACCGGGGAGCTGTTTTTT
CASSRGDGTANTGELFF
>TRBV7-9|.|TRBJ2-7|.
TGTGCCAGCAGCTTTATCTCGGTAGCCGAGGGAGGAGAGCAGTACTTC
CASSFISVAEGGEQYF
>TRBV15|.|TRBJ2-5|.
TGTGCCACCAGCAGAGTGGGCCGGATTTTGTACCAAGAGACCCAGTACTTC
CATSRVGRILYQETQYF
>TRBV19|TRBD2|TRBJ2-7|.
TGTGCCAGTAGTACTCTCGGGACTAGCGGGAGCTACGAGCAGTACTTC
CASSTLGTSGSYEQYF
>TRBV7-2|.|TRBJ2-5|.
TGTGCCAGCAGCTTTCCAGGGACCCAAGAGACCCAGTACTTC
CASSFPGTQETQYF
>TRBV19|.|TRBJ1-2|.
TGTGCCAGTAGTATTCGGGACACTGTCCATGGCTACACCTTC
CASSIRDTVHGYTF
>TRBV29-1|.|TRBJ1-5|.
TGCAGCGTTGAAGGGGGGGATAGCAATCAGCCCCAGCATTTT
CSVEGGDSNQPQHF
>TRBV4-1|.|TRBJ1-5|.
TGCGCCAGCAGCCAAGGATGGGGTAGGGGTGATCAGCCCCAGCATTTT
CASSQGWGRGDQPQHF
>TRBV10-3|TRBD1|TRBJ2-5|.
TGTGCCATCAGCAACAGGGGGCCTCACGCGGAGACCCAGTACTTC
CAISNRGPHAETQYF
>TRBV7-9|TRBD2|TRBJ2-1|.
TGTGCCAGCAGCTCCGGACTAGCGGGCTACAATGAGCAGTTCTTC
CASSSGLAGYNEQFF